This T cell receptor beta chain was recovered during a study of blood T cell repertoires in COVID-19. The J segment lost 4 bases and the V segment lost 2 bases, leaving 12 bases of the junction unmatched. Germline loops: CDR1 MDHEN, CDR2 SYDVKM. This CDR3 spans 17 amino acids. The Seattle patients, enrolled during active infection, were followed longitudinally. The data were produced by immunoSEQ multiplex PCR, yet TCRdb's version contains in-frame clones alone and is incomplete. The data show about 210,000 clones, approximately 78% seen once. Sequenced sample: peripheral blood. This receptor was taken from a woman in her 70s with COVID-19, enrolled during active disease. V gene TRBV28 combines with J gene TRBJ2-3; 7 bases line up with TRBD1. In DNA form, the CDR3 reads TGTGCCAGCAGTTTAGTCTTCGGGACAGATAACCCAGATACGCAGTATTTT. Encoded protein: CASSLVFGTDNPDTQYF.